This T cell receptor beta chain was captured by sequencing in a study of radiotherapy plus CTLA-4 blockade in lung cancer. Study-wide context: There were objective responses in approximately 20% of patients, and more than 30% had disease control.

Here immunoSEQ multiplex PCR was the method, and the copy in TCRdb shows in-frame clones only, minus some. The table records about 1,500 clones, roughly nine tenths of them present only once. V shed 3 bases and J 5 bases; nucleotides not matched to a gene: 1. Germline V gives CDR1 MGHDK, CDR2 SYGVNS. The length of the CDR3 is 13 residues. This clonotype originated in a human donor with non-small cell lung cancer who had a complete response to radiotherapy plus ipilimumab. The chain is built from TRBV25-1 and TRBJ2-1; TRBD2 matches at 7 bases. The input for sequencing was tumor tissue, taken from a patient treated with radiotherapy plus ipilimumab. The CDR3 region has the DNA TGTGCCAGCAGTGACCTAGCGGACAATGAGCAGTTCTTC. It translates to CASSDLADNEQFF.